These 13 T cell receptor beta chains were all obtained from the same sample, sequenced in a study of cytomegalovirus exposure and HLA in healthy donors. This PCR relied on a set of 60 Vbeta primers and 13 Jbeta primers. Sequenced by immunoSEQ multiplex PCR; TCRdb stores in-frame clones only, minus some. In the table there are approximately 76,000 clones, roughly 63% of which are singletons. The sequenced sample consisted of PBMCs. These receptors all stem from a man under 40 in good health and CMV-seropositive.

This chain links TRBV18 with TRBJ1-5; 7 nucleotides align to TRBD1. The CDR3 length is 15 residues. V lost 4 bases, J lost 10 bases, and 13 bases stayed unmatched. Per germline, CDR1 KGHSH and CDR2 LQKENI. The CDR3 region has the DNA TGTGCCAGCTCACTGACAGGGCCCACAAGAGATCCCCAGCATTTT. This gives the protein CASSLTGPTRDPQHF.

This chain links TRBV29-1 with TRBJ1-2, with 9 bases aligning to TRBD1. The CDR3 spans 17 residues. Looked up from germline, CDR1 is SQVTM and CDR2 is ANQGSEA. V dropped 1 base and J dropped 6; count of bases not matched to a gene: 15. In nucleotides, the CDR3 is TGCAGCGTTGAAGCCCGACGGGGACAGGGTTTTGCCGATGGCTACACCTTC. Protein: CSVEARRGQGFADGYTF. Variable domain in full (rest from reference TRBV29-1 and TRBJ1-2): SAVISQKPSRDICQRGTSLTIQCQVDSQVTMMFWYRQQPGQSLTLIATANQGSEATYESGFVIDKFPISRPNLTFSTLTVSNMSPEDSSIYLCSVEARRGQGFADGYTFGSGTRLTVV.

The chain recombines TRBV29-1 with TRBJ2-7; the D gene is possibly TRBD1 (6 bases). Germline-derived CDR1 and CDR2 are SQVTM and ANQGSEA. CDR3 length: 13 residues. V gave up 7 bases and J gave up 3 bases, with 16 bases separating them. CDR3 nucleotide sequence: TGCAGCGCCTCTCGGACAGAGAGCTACGAGCAGTACTTC. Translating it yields CSASRTESYEQYF.

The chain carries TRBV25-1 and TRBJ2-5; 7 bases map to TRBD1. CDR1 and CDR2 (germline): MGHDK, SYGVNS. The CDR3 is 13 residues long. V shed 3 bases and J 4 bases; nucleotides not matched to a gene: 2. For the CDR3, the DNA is TGTGCCAGCAGTGACAGGGGGACAGAGACCCAGTACTTC. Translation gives CASSDRGTETQYF.

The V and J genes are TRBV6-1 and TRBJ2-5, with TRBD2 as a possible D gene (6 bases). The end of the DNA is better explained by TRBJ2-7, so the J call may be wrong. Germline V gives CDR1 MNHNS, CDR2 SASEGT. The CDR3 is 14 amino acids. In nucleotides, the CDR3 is TGTGCCAGCAGTGAATTCAGCGGGTACTACGAGCAGTACTTC. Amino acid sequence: CASSEFSGYYEQYF.

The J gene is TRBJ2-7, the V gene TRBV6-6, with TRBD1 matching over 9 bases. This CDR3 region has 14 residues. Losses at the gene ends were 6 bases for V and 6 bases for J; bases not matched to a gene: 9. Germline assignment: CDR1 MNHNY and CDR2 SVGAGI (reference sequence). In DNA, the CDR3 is TGTGCCAGCAGCTACCCCGGGACAGGGTCCGAGCAGTACTTC. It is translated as CASSYPGTGSEQYF.

This CDR3 reads CASSQTLSLEQYF. Written as DNA, the CDR3 is TGCGCCAGCAGCCAGACTTTATCCTTGGAGCAGTACTTC. The V and J genes are TRBV4-1 and TRBJ2-7, with D unclear. The CDR3 runs to 13 residues. CDR1 and CDR2 from the germline V gene are MGHRA and YSYEKL. The V and J ends lost 3 bases and 7 bases respectively, with 13 bases between them.

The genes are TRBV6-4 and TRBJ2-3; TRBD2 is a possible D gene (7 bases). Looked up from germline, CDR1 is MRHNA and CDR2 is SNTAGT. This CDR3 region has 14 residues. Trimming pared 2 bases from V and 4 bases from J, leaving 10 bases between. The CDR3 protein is CASSDGGASDTQYF. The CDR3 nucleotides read TGTGCCAGCAGTGACGGGGGGGCCTCAGATACGCAGTATTTT.

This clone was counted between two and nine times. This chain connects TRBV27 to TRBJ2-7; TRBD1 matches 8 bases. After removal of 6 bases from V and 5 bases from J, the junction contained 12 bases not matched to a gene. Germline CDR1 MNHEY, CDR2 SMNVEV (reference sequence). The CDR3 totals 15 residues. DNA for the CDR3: TGTGCCAGCAGGAGACAAGGACAGGGCTACCACGAGCAGTACTTC. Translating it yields CASRRQGQGYHEQYF.

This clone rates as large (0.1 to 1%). The CDR3 DNA reads as TGTGCCAGCAGTTTAGGAGACAGGGTTAGCAACACTGAAGCTTTCTTT. Amino acid sequence: CASSLGDRVSNTEAFF. The rearrangement uses TRBV27 and TRBJ1-1, with TRBD1 identical over 7 bases. CDR1 and CDR2 (germline): MNHEY, SMNVEV (reference sequence). The CDR3 runs 16 residues. V dropped 2 bases and J dropped 2; count of bases not matched to a gene: 8.

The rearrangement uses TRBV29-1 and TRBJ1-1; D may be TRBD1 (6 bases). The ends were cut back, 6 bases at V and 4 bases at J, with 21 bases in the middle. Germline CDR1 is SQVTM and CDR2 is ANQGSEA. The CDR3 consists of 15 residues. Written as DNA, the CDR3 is TGCAGCGTCTCCGGACAGAGGGTGTGGGGCACTGAAGCTTTCTTT. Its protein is CSVSGQRVWGTEAFF. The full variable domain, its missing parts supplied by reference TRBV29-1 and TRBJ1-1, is SAVISQKPSRDICQRGTSLTIQCQVDSQVTMMFWYRQQPGQSLTLIATANQGSEATYESGFVIDKFPISRPNLTFSTLTVSNMSPEDSSIYLCSVSGQRVWGTEAFFGQGTRLTVV.

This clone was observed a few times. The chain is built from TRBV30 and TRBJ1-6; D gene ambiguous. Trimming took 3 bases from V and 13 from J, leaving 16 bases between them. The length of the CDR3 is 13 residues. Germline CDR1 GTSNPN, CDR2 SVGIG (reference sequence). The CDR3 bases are TGTGCCTGGAGACGACGGGGAGATGGGCCCCTCCACTTT. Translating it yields CAWRRRGDGPLHF.

This chain's CDR3 is CASSLAQGGEGTEAFF. The DNA of the CDR3 is TGCGCCAGCAGCTTGGCCCAAGGGGGGGAGGGCACTGAAGCTTTCTTT. The chain carries TRBV5-1 and TRBJ1-1, with D tentatively TRBD1 (6 bases). Between the trimmed V and J ends, which lost 0 bases and 4 bases, there was a span of 16 bases. This CDR3 has 16 residues. CDR1 SGHRS and CDR2 YFSETQ come from the germline V gene.